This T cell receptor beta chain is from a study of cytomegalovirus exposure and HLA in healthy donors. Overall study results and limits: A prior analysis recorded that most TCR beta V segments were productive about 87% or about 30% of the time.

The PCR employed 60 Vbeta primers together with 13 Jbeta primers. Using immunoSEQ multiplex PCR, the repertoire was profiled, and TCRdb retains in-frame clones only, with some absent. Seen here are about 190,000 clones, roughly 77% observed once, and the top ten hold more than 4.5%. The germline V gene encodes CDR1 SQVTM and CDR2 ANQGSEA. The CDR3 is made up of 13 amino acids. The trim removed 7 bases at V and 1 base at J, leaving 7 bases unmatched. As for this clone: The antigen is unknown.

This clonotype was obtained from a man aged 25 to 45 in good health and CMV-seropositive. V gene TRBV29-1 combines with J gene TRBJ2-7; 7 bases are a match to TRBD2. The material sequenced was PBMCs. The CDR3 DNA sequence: TGCAGCGCTGGGGAGGGAGTTTCCTACGAGCAGTACTTC. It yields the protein CSAGEGVSYEQYF.